The rows below give T cell receptor beta chains drawn from one sample of a study of OX40 agonist ivuxolimab in advanced cancers. The table came from immunoSEQ multiplex PCR; TCRdb's copy has only in-frame clones and leaves some out. The profile shows around 40,000 clones, roughly four fifths of them singletons. The sequencing here drew on CD4+ or CD8+ T cells sorted from blood, taken in a trial of the OX40 agonist ivuxolimab. The receptor source for this set is an adult with an advanced solid tumor such as melanoma, head and neck, liver or kidney cancer. The CDR3 runs from the conserved cysteine through the conserved F or W. Each record gives: J gene, V gene, D gene, clone size, CDR3 protein, CDR3 DNA. A D gene is named only where the DNA matches it firmly. The size of a clone is reported for some rows only, either as once, few or many, or as a class for expanded clones.

j_call: TRBJ1-3; v_call: TRBV11-2; d_call: NA; clone_size: NA; cdr3_aa: CASSLERGSRGNTIYF; cdr3_nt: TGTGCCAGCAGCTTAGAACGGGGTTCACGGGGAAACACCATATATTTT
j_call: TRBJ2-1; v_call: TRBV6-5; d_call: NA; clone_size: NA; cdr3_aa: CASSLGAQPQFF; cdr3_nt: TGTGCCAGCAGTCTCGGAGCTCAACCCCAGTTCTTC
j_call: TRBJ2-5; v_call: TRBV7-9; d_call: TRBD1; clone_size: NA; cdr3_aa: CASSSGTGQETQYF; cdr3_nt: TGTGCCAGCAGCTCCGGGACAGGGCAAGAGACCCAGTACTTC
j_call: TRBJ2-1; v_call: TRBV5-4; d_call: NA; clone_size: once; cdr3_aa: CASSLAGGSSNHEQFF; cdr3_nt: TGTGCCAGCAGCTTGGCCGGGGGTTCCAGCAACCATGAGCAGTTCTTC
j_call: TRBJ2-7; v_call: TRBV5-5; d_call: NA; clone_size: few; cdr3_aa: CASSPQVIVSYEQYF; cdr3_nt: TGTGCCAGCAGCCCTCAGGTAATAGTTAGTTACGAGCAGTACTTC
j_call: TRBJ2-2; v_call: TRBV5-6; d_call: NA; clone_size: once; cdr3_aa: CASSLYTGANTGELFF; cdr3_nt: TGTGCCAGCAGCTTGTATACAGGAGCGAACACCGGGGAGCTGTTTTTT
j_call: TRBJ1-5; v_call: TRBV6-1; d_call: NA; clone_size: NA; cdr3_aa: CASSPDPDQPQHF; cdr3_nt: TGTGCCAGCAGCCCAGATCCTGATCAGCCCCAGCATTTT
j_call: TRBJ2-5; v_call: TRBV5-5; d_call: NA; clone_size: NA; cdr3_aa: CASSPRVGAAETQYF; cdr3_nt: TGTGCCAGCAGCCCAAGGGTCGGGGCAGCGGAGACCCAGTACTTC
j_call: TRBJ2-7; v_call: TRBV12-5; d_call: NA; clone_size: NA; cdr3_aa: CASGLASIKEIYEQYF; cdr3_nt: TGTGCTAGTGGTTTGGCCTCGATTAAGGAGATCTACGAGCAGTACTTC
j_call: TRBJ1-5; v_call: TRBV30; d_call: NA; clone_size: NA; cdr3_aa: CAWKHRGNQPQHF; cdr3_nt: TGTGCCTGGAAGCATCGGGGCAATCAGCCCCAGCATTTT
j_call: TRBJ1-3; v_call: TRBV28; d_call: NA; clone_size: once; cdr3_aa: CASSPGSSSGNTIYF; cdr3_nt: TGTGCCAGCAGTCCGGGCTCCAGCTCTGGAAACACCATATATTTT
j_call: TRBJ2-6; v_call: TRBV30; d_call: NA; clone_size: medium-sized; cdr3_aa: CAWLGSGANVLTF; cdr3_nt: TGTGCCTGGTTGGGCTCTGGGGCCAACGTCCTGACTTTC
j_call: TRBJ1-3; v_call: TRBV30; d_call: NA; clone_size: NA; cdr3_aa: CAWKDQDGNTIYF; cdr3_nt: TGTGCCTGGAAGGACCAGGACGGGAACACCATATATTTT
j_call: TRBJ1-5; v_call: TRBV28; d_call: TRBD1; clone_size: NA; cdr3_aa: CASSAQGTNQPQHF; cdr3_nt: TGTGCCAGCAGTGCACAGGGGACTAATCAGCCCCAGCATTTT
j_call: TRBJ1-6; v_call: TRBV5-1; d_call: NA; clone_size: NA; cdr3_aa: CASSLRAVLANSPLHF; cdr3_nt: TGCGCCAGCAGCTTGCGGGCGGTATTGGCTAATTCACCCCTCCACTTT
j_call: TRBJ1-1; v_call: TRBV6-4; d_call: NA; clone_size: NA; cdr3_aa: CASRRTDLDTEAFF; cdr3_nt: TGTGCCAGCCGGAGAACGGACTTGGACACTGAAGCTTTCTTT
j_call: TRBJ1-2; v_call: TRBV30; d_call: NA; clone_size: once; cdr3_aa: CAWSPVGQFLLGYTF; cdr3_nt: TGTGCCTGGAGTCCCGTCGGGCAGTTTTTGTTGGGCTACACCTTC